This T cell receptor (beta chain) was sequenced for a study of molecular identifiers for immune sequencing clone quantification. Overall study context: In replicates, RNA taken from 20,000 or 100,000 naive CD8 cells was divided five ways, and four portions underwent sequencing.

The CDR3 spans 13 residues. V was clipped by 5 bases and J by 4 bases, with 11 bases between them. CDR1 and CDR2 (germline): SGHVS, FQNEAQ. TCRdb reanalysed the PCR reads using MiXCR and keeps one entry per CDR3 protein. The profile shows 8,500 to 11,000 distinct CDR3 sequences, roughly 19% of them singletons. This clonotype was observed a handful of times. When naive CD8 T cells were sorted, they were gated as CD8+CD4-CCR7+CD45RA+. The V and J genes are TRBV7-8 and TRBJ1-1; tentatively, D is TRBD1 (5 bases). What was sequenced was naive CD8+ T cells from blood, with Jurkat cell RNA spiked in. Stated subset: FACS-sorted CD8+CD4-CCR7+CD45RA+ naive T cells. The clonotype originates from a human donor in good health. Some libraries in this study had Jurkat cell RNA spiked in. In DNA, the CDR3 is TGTGCCAGCAGCCTGGGGGGGGGCACTGAAGCTTTCTTT. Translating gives CASSLGGGTEAFF. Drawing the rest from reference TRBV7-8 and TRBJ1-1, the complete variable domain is GAGVSQSPRYKVAKRGQDVALRCDPISGHVSLFWYQQALGQGPEFLTYFQNEAQLDKSGLPSDRFFAERPEGSVSTLKIQRTQQEDSAVYLCASSLGGGTEAFFGQGTRLTVV.